Reported below is one T cell receptor beta chain. Its antigen is not known. In the ViraFEST assay, antigen-specific CD4+ clonotypes were identified by expansion after peptide-pool stimulation. Following a roughly eleven-day culture, CD4+ T cells were purified. Having tested negative for nucleocapsid antibodies, the vaccine recipients showed no prior SARS-CoV-2 infection. Two million PBMC were placed in each well, which was supplemented with about 9.3 IU/ml IL-2 and about 10 ug/ml peptides. Half of the medium was exchanged for IL-2 medium on both days 3 and 7. The V segment lost 5 bases and the J segment 10 bases; nucleotides outside the gene matches: 12. Germline V gene lookup returns CDR1 SGHTA and CDR2 FQGNSA. The CDR3 sequence is 15 residues long. The data stem from a study of vaccination effects on CD4 cells after COVID-19. Study-level results: Clones from infection and from vaccination both contracted markedly late after vaccination.

TCRdb keeps only in-frame clones here, not all; method: immunoSEQ multiplex PCR. The sample consists of 68,000 or so clones, 80% of them appearing once. This TCR came from a human donor who received a COVID-19 vaccine. Sequences were derived from CD4+ T cells from PBMCs cultured with SARS-CoV-2 spike peptides, sampled before COVID-19 vaccination. The rearrangement uses TRBV7-2 and TRBJ1-1; 11 positions match TRBD1. The CDR3 loop is CASSTRGQGASGAFF. In DNA form, the CDR3 reads TGTGCCAGCAGCACTAGAGGACAGGGGGCTTCTGGAGCTTTCTTT.